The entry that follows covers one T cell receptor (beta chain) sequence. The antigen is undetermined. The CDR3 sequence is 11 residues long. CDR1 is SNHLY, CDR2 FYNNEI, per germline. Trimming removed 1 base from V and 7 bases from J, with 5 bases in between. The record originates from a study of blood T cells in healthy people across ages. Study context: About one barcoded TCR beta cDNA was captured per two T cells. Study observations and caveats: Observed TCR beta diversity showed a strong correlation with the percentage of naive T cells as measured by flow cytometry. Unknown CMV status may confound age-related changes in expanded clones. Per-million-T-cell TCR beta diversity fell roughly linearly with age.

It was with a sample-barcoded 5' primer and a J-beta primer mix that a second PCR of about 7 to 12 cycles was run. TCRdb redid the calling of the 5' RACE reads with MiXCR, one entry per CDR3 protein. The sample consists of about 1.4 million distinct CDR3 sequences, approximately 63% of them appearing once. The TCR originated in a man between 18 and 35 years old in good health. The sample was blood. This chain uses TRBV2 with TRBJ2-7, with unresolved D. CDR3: CASSEVREQYF. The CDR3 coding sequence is TGTGCCAGCAGTGAAGTTAGAGAGCAGTACTTC. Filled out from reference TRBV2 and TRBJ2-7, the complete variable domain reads EPEVTQTPSHQVTQMGQEVILRCVPISNHLYFYWYRQILGQKVEFLVSFYNNEISEKSEIFDDQFSVERPDGSNFTLKIRSTKLEDSAMYFCASSEVREQYFGPGTRLTVT.